A selection of T cell receptor beta chains follows, all from one sample in a study of shared clonotypes between healthy human individuals. Libraries were prepared by immunoSEQ multiplex PCR; TCRdb keeps only in-frame clonotypes and omits some of them. The sample has roughly 2,000,000 clones, 80% to 95% seen once. The sample was naive CD8+ T cells from PBMCs. Receptors were obtained from a man aged 18 to 29 in good health. Some clones in this sample may be carry-over from other donors' samples. The CDR3 runs from the conserved cysteine through the conserved F or W. A D gene is named only where the DNA matches it firmly. Size values are once, few and many counts, or a class for expanded clones, and some rows have none.

clone size | D gene | J gene | V gene | CDR3 DNA | CDR3 protein
. | TRBD2 | TRBJ2-1 | TRBV6-1 | TGTGCCAGCAGTGAAAGCGGGAGGGTACCAGCTCCCTACAATGAGCAGTTCTTC | CASSESGRVPAPYNEQFF
. | . | TRBJ2-7 | TRBV27 | TGTGCCAGCAGTCCCAATCCCTACTACGAGCAGTACTTC | CASSPNPYYEQYF
. | TRBD1 | TRBJ2-5 | TRBV15 | TGTGCCACCAGCAGAGAGGACAGGGGTTATGAGACCCAGTACTTC | CATSREDRGYETQYF
. | . | TRBJ1-3 | TRBV18 | TGTGCCAGCTCACCACCGGCGGGGGGCGGAAACACCATATATTTT | CASSPPAGGGNTIYF
. | TRBD2 | TRBJ2-1 | TRBV7-9 | TGTGCCAGCAGCGGACTAGCGGGAAACTACAATGAGCAGTTCTTC | CASSGLAGNYNEQFF
. | . | TRBJ2-3 | TRBV9 | TGTGCCAGCAGCTCCCGAGGGGGGGGAAGCCCAGATACGCAGTATTTT | CASSSRGGGSPDTQYF
. | . | TRBJ2-7 | TRBV9 | TGTGCCAGCAGCGTAGAGGGGCGGAGCGTGGACGAGCAGTACTTC | CASSVEGRSVDEQYF
. | . | TRBJ2-7 | TRBV7-7 | TGTGCCAGCAGCTTAACGACTAGGTCCTACGAGCAGTACTTC | CASSLTTRSYEQYF
. | TRBD2 | TRBJ2-5 | TRBV7-8 | TGTGCCAGCAGCTGGGGACTAGCGGGAACCCCAGAATGGGAGACCCAGTACTTC | CASSWGLAGTPEWETQYF
once | . | TRBJ1-1 | TRBV13 | TGTGCCAGCAGCGCCGCTTTGTGGCAGGGGAACACTGAAGCTTTCTTT | CASSAALWQGNTEAFF
. | TRBD2 | TRBJ2-5 | TRBV7-8 | TGTGCCAGCAGCTTAGCCCCCCAGCGGGAGACCGCGACTAAAGAAGAGACCCAGTACTTC | CASSLAPQRETATKEETQYF
once | . | TRBJ2-6 | TRBV28 | TGTGCCAGCAGTACAATGGACAGTTTAGCTGGGGCCAACGTCCTGACTTTC | CASSTMDSLAGANVLTF
. | TRBD1 | TRBJ2-1 | TRBV7-9 | TGTGCCAGCAGCTCCGACAGGGTGCAATGGCAGTTCTTC | CASSSDRVQWQFF
. | . | TRBJ2-1 | TRBV4-1 | TGCGCCAGCAGCCAAGAGGGTCTAGCGTGGTCCTACAATGAGCAGTTCTTC | CASSQEGLAWSYNEQFF
. | TRBD1 | TRBJ2-1 | TRBV19 | TGTGCCAGTAGCTGGGACAGGTCCAATGAGCAGTTCTTC | CASSWDRSNEQFF
once | TRBD1 | TRBJ2-7 | TRBV27 | TGTGCCAGCAGCCAAGACAGGGGGCAGGATAGAGACTTC | CASSQDRGQDRDF
. | . | TRBJ2-7 | TRBV2 | TGTGCCAGCGAGGCAGGGGCGCTCTACGAGCAGTACTTC | CASEAGALYEQYF
few | . | TRBJ2-1 | TRBV9 | TGTGCCAGCAGCGTAGGGGGTCCCCCAAGCAATGAGCAGTTCTTC | CASSVGGPPSNEQFF
. | . | TRBJ2-1 | TRBV14 | TGTGCCAGCAGCCCAAGGTGGGACAAGGCGTGGAATGAGCAGTTCTTC | CASSPRWDKAWNEQFF
. | . | TRBJ2-7 | TRBV9 | TGTGCCAGCAGCGTAGGTCAGGGTACATACGAGCAGTACTTC | CASSVGQGTYEQYF
. | . | TRBJ2-7 | TRBV10-2 | TGCGCCAGCGTTGCCCTGGACAGCTCCAGCTCCTACGAGCAGTACTTC | CASVALDSSSSYEQYF
. | . | TRBJ1-1 | TRBV5-1 | TGCGCCAGCAGCTTGGATGGGAGGACTGAAGCTTTCTTT | CASSLDGRTEAFF
once | TRBD2 | TRBJ2-1 | TRBV4-1 | TGCGCCAGCAGCCACCCATCGCGGGGGGCATCAACTGAGCAGTTCTTC | CASSHPSRGASTEQFF
. | TRBD1 | TRBJ2-3 | TRBV19 | TGTGCCAGTAGTATAGGGTGGGACAGGGGGAGCACAGATACGCAGTATTTT | CASSIGWDRGSTDTQYF
. | . | TRBJ2-3 | TRBV6-1 | TGTGCCAGCAGTGTTAAAAGCTTTATAGGGACTAGCACAGATACGCAGTATTTT | CASSVKSFIGTSTDTQYF
. | . | TRBJ2-3 | TRBV5-1 | TGCGCCAGCAGCCCAGGGATCACAGATACGCAGTATTTT | CASSPGITDTQYF
. | . | TRBJ2-7 | TRBV27 | TGTGCCAGCAGTTCCCCCGAAAGGACCCACGAGCAGTACTTC | CASSSPERTHEQYF
. | . | TRBJ2-2 | TRBV29-1 | TGCAGCGTTCGTCTTCGGGGCCTGAACACCGGGGAGCTGTTTTTT | CSVRLRGLNTGELFF
. | TRBD1 | TRBJ2-2 | TRBV5-1 | TGCGCCAGCAGCCCGGACAGGGTGCCCACCGGGGAGCTGTTTTTT | CASSPDRVPTGELFF
. | . | TRBJ2-3 | TRBV7-9 | TGTGCCAGCAGCTCTACGGGGGGCGCGGGCACAGATACGCAGTATTTT | CASSSTGGAGTDTQYF
. | TRBD1 | TRBJ2-7 | TRBV11-3 | TGTGCCAGCAGCTTGGACAGGAAATCCTACGAGCAGTACTTC | CASSLDRKSYEQYF
. | TRBD1 | TRBJ1-1 | TRBV7-6 | TGTGCCAGCAGTGAACGGACAGGGCTTATGAACACTGAAGCTTTCTTT | CASSERTGLMNTEAFF
. | TRBD1 | TRBJ1-2 | TRBV29-1 | TGCAGCGTCCTACCGGGACAGGAGTCCTATGGCTACACCTTC | CSVLPGQESYGYTF
. | TRBD1 | TRBJ1-1 | TRBV27 | TGTGCCACCCAGACCGGGACAGCAACCAACACTGAAGCTTTCTTT | CATQTGTATNTEAFF
. | . | TRBJ2-1 | TRBV19 | TGTGCCAGTAGTATAGACGCGCGGGGCTCCTACAATGAGCAGTTCTTC | CASSIDARGSYNEQFF
. | TRBD2 | TRBJ2-7 | TRBV6-1 | TGTGCCAGCAGTGTGTCTAGCGGGAGTCTCTACGAGCAGTACTTC | CASSVSSGSLYEQYF
once | TRBD2 | TRBJ2-7 | TRBV6-5 | TGTGCCAGCAGTTACTCAGGCGGGAGGGCCTACGAGCAGTACTTC | CASSYSGGRAYEQYF
. | . | TRBJ2-1 | TRBV2 | TGTGCCAGCAGTGGGCACGGGGGCTTCACGGAGGATGAGCAGTTCTTC | CASSGHGGFTEDEQFF
. | . | TRBJ1-1 | TRBV9 | TGTGCCAGCAGTGATACCAACACTGAAGCTTTCTTT | CASSDTNTEAFF
. | . | TRBJ1-1 | TRBV12-5 | TGTGCTAGTGGTTTGGGGCTCGAAGCTTTCTTT | CASGLGLEAFF
few | . | TRBJ1-5 | TRBV14 | TGTGCCAGCAGCCAAGGGGGCTTCAATCAGCCCCAGCATTTT | CASSQGGFNQPQHF
once | . | TRBJ2-2 | TRBV4-1 | TGCGCCAGCAGCCAAGTTAAGGGAACCGGGGAGCTGTTTTTT | CASSQVKGTGELFF
. | . | TRBJ2-5 | TRBV28 | TGTGCCAGCAGTCCCGGGACTGGAGAGACCCAGTACTTC | CASSPGTGETQYF
. | TRBD2 | TRBJ2-1 | TRBV28 | TGTGCCAGCAAAGGACGGACGGGAGGGCCACGAAATGAGCAGTTCTTC | CASKGRTGGPRNEQFF